A single sample is the source of the 18 T cell receptor beta chains below, sequenced in a study of vaccination effects on CD4 cells after COVID-19. Antigen specificity for these receptors is unknown. Sequencing in the ViraFEST assay came after antigen-specific CD4+ T cells had been expanded with viral peptide pools, which were used to stimulate PBMC. Following culture for more than 9 days, CD4+ T cells were isolated. None of the vaccinated had previously contracted SARS-CoV-2, and their nucleocapsid antibodies tested negative. Sequencing used immunoSEQ multiplex PCR; TCRdb keeps in-frame clones, though not all of them. The sample includes roughly 20,000 clones, about 63% seen only once; the top ten take 11%. Sequencing used CD4+ T cells from PBMCs cultured with HCoV-NL63 spike peptides, obtained before COVID-19 vaccination. The origin of the receptors is a human donor who received a COVID-19 vaccine.

This clone was observed a few times. The chain uses TRBV5-1 and TRBJ2-7; maybe TRBD2 (6 bases). Germline V CDR1 and CDR2: SGHRS, YFSETQ. Trimming removed 2 bases from V and 3 bases from J, with 15 bases in between. CDR3 size: 15 residues. CDR3 loop: CASSFMLSGVYEQYF. CDR3 DNA: TGCGCCAGCAGCTTCATGCTATCGGGGGTCTACGAGCAGTACTTC.

This chain uses TRBV7-9 with TRBJ1-2; the D is unclear. The CDR3 totals 10 residues. The V gene's germline CDR1 is SEHNR and CDR2 FQNEAQ (reference sequence). The V and J ends lost 5 bases and 8 bases respectively, with 6 bases between them. CDR3 region: CASSGEGYTF. Written as DNA, the CDR3 is TGTGCCAGCAGCGGCGAGGGCTACACCTTC.

There are a few counts of this clone. This chain links TRBV3-1 (or the pseudogene TRBV3-2) with TRBJ1-3; no clear D. This CDR3 spans 16 amino acids. V was shortened by 1 base and J by 1 base, with 11 bases between the two germline ends. Germline CDR1 reads LGHDT; CDR2 reads YNNKEL (reference sequence). This chain's CDR3 is CASSQAPGFSGNTIYF. The CDR3 nucleotides read TGTGCCAGCAGCCAAGCCCCTGGGTTTTCTGGAAACACCATATATTTT.

The chain is built from TRBV30 and TRBJ1-4, with 7 bases matching TRBD1. This CDR3 comprises 13 residues. CDR1 and CDR2 from the germline V gene are GTSNPN and SVGIG (reference sequence). After removal of 3 bases from V and 10 bases from J, the junction contained 8 bases not matched to a gene. The CDR3 protein is CAWRETGSGKLFF. CDR3 nucleotide sequence: TGTGCCTGGAGGGAGACAGGGTCCGGAAAACTGTTTTTT.

The rearrangement links TRBV10-3 to TRBJ2-7; a possible D gene is TRBD1 (5 bases). Trimming shortened V by 2 bases and J by 1 base, and 9 bases separated the two germline ends. CDR3 length: 14 residues. Germline CDR1 and CDR2: ENHRY and SYGVKD. The CDR3 sequence is CAISEDRDSYEQYF. The CDR3 DNA sequence: TGTGCCATCAGTGAGGACAGAGATTCCTACGAGCAGTACTTC.

J is TRBJ1-6 and V is TRBV30; possible D gene TRBD1, 5 bases. This CDR3 has 15 residues. V was shortened by 0 bases and J by 10 bases, with 16 bases between the two germline ends. Germline CDR1 and CDR2: GTSNPN and SVGIG (reference sequence). The CDR3 is CAWSVRGGYGSPLHF. The DNA for the CDR3 is TGTGCCTGGAGTGTACGCGGGGGATATGGATCACCCCTCCACTTT.

V usage is TRBV2 and J usage is TRBJ2-1, with TRBD2 matching 10 bases. From germline, CDR1 is SNHLY and CDR2 FYNNEI. The CDR3 is made up of 14 amino acids. V gave up 8 bases and J gave up 3 bases; unmatched junction bases: 4. The CDR3 sequence is CASGGTSVYNEQFF. CDR3 bases: TGTGCCAGCGGGGGGACTAGCGTCTACAATGAGCAGTTCTTC.

The V gene is TRBV6-4, the J gene TRBJ1-1; D is ambiguous. This CDR3 is 13 amino acids long. Germline CDR1 MRHNA, CDR2 SNTAGT. The V gene lost 10 bases and the J gene lost 1 base, with 13 bases spanning the gap. Here the CDR3 DNA reads TGTGCCACCCCGGGCAGGCCGAACACTGAAGCTTTCTTT. Translating gives CATPGRPNTEAFF.

V usage is TRBV7-9 and J usage is TRBJ2-1; 16 positions match TRBD2. The germline gives CDR1 SEHNR, CDR2 FQNEAQ (reference sequence). J was trimmed by 12 bases and V by 5 bases; bases with no gene match: 13. This CDR3 contains 17 residues. CDR3 amino acids: CASSRPGTSGRAKGQFF. CDR3 bases: TGTGCCAGCAGCCGTCCCGGGACTAGCGGGAGGGCCAAAGGGCAGTTCTTC.

The J gene is TRBJ1-1, the V gene TRBV18; D ambiguous. Germline V gives CDR1 KGHSH, CDR2 LQKENI. This CDR3 region has 16 residues. V gave up 2 bases and J gave up 7 bases, with 20 bases separating them. CDR3 DNA: TGTGCCAGCTCACCAGTAGAAGGAATGTGGAGGGATGAAGCTTTCTTT. Translation gives CASSPVEGMWRDEAFF.

Comment on this clone: A junction boundary mismatches the germline segment, possibly from a read error. The chain couples TRBV11-3 to TRBJ2-1, with D unresolved. Germline assignment: CDR1 SGHNT and CDR2 YENEEA. This CDR3 has 14 amino acids. As DNA, the CDR3 is TGTGCCAGCAGCTTCACAGACTCCGACAATGAGCAGTTCTTC. It is translated as CASSFTDSDNEQFF.

The chain links TRBV19 to TRBJ1-2; D possibly corresponds to TRBD1 (6 bases). There are 14 residues in the CDR3. V was clipped by 5 bases and J by 4 bases, with 14 bases between them. Germline lookup yields CDR1 LNHDA and CDR2 SQIVND (reference sequence). CDR3: CASSAGQRSYGYTF. The CDR3 nucleotides are TGTGCCAGTAGTGCTGGACAGCGTTCCTATGGCTACACCTTC.

This clone was detected only a few times. This chain links TRBV6-1 with TRBJ2-1; unclear D gene. The CDR3 spans 14 residues. V shed 0 bases and J shed 8 bases, with 11 bases lying between them. From germline, CDR1 is MNHNS and CDR2 SASEGT. CDR3 protein: CASSEAQAWDEQFF. CDR3 coding DNA: TGTGCCAGCAGTGAAGCGCAAGCCTGGGATGAGCAGTTCTTC.

This clone was observed a handful of times. Its ends do not fully match the called genes, so a read error is possible. The chain joins TRBV24-1 to TRBJ2-3; 7 bases are a match to TRBD2. Germline CDR1 reads KGHDR; CDR2 reads SFDVKD. The length of the CDR3 is 16 residues. This CDR3 is CATSDFASGGTGTQYF. The CDR3 DNA is TGTGCCACCAGTGATTTCGCTAGCGGAGGTACAGGTACGCAGTATTTT.

The chain has TRBV18 and TRBJ1-2; D call uncertain. The ends were cut back, 1 base at V and 3 bases at J, with 12 bases in the middle. Germline V gene sequence: CDR1 KGHSH, CDR2 LQKENI. CDR3 size: 15 residues. In nucleotides, the CDR3 is TGTGCCAGCTCACCACAAATGGACCAAGACTATGGCTACACCTTC. Its protein product is CASSPQMDQDYGYTF.

This clone was seen a few times. The V call is TRBV2, the J call TRBJ2-1, with D maybe TRBD1 (5 bases). CDR1 and CDR2 from the germline V gene are SNHLY and FYNNEI. V was pared by 5 bases and J by 10 bases, with 12 bases between. The CDR3 is 12 residues long. The CDR3 coding sequence is TGTGCCAGCAGTCCTGACAGTAACGAGCAGTTCTTC. Translation gives CASSPDSNEQFF.

This chain connects TRBV5-4 to TRBJ1-5; D is undetermined. Trimming cost V 2 bases and J 7 bases, with 10 bases left between them. The CDR3 runs to 13 residues. CDR1 is SGHNT and CDR2 is YYREEE in the germline V gene (reference sequence). CDR3 region: CASSFGGEQPQHF. The CDR3 region has the DNA TGTGCCAGCAGCTTTGGCGGGGAGCAGCCCCAGCATTTT.

This clone was counted between two and nine times. This chain uses TRBV18 with TRBJ1-1; D remains ambiguous. This CDR3 contains 16 residues. Per the germline V gene, CDR1 is KGHSH and CDR2 is LQKENI. V lost 1 base and J 1 base, leaving 13 bases between the germline ends. The DNA for the CDR3 is TGTGCCAGCTCACCACAGATGGTGGGGAGGAACACTGAAGCTTTCTTT. It is translated as CASSPQMVGRNTEAFF.